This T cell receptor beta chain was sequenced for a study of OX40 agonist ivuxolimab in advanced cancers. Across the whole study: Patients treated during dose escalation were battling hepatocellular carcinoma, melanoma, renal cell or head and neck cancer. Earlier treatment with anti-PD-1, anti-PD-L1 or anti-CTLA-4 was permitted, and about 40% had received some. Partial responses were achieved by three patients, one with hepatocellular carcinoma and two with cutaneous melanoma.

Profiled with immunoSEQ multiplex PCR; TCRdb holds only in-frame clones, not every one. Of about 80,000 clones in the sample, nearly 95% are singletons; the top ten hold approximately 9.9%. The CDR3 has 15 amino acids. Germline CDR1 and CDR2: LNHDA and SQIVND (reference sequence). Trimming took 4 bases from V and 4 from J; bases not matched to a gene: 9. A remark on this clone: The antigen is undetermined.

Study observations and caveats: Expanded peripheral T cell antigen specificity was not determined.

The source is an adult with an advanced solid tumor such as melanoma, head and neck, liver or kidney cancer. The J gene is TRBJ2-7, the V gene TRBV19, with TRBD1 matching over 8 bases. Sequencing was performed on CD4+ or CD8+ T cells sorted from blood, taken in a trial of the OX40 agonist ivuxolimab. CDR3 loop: CASSTGQGLSYEQYF. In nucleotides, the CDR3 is TGTGCCAGTAGTACTGGACAGGGATTAAGTTACGAGCAGTACTTC.